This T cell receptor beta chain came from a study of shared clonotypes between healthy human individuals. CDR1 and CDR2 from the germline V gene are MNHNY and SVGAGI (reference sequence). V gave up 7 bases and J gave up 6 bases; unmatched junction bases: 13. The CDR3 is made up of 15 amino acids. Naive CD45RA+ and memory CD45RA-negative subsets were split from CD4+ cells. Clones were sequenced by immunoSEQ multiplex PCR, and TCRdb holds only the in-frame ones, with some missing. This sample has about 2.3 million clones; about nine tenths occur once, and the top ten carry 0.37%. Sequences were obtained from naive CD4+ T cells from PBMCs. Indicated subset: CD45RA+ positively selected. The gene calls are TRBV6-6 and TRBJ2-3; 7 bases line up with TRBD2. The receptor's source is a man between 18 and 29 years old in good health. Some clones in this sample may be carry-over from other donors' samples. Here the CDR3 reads CASTRGSGNSDTQYF. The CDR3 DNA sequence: TGTGCCAGCACCCGCGGGAGCGGGAATTCTGATACGCAGTATTTT.